Following are 12 T cell receptor beta chains from one sample sequenced in a study of regulatory T cells in long-lasting Graves disease. With iRepertoire HTBI primers and Arm-PCR of CDR3 regions, TCR beta libraries were built. Each CDR3 protein is one row after TCRdb ran MiXCR on the multiplex PCR reads. The sample has approximately 360,000 distinct CDR3 sequences, over 9.5% seen once. Time point noted: newly diagnosed GD, antithyroid drugs for less than 3 months. Extracted RNA from PBMCs served as the source of the TCR library. These records were also assigned to another study, of T cells in Graves' hyperthyroidism and ophthalmopathy.

The specimen was peripheral blood mononuclear cells (PBMCs), collected at new diagnosis, from a patient treated with antithyroid drugs. The receptor source for this set is a woman aged 18-30 years with Graves disease.

The V and J genes are TRBV7-3 and TRBJ2-3; the match to TRBD2 covers 9 bases. V lost 8 bases, J lost 6 bases, and 9 bases stayed unmatched. In germline, CDR1 is SGHTA, CDR2 FQGTGA. The CDR3 consists of 14 residues. For the CDR3, the DNA is TGTGCCAGCTCAGCAGCGGGAGGTTGGGATACGCAGTATTTT. Protein sequence: CASSAAGGWDTQYF.

J is TRBJ2-1 and V is TRBV20-1; 11 bases fit TRBD2. After removal of 5 bases from V and 0 bases from J, the junction contained 6 bases not matched to a gene. Germline loops: CDR1 DFQATT, CDR2 SNEGSKA (reference sequence). The CDR3 loop spans 16 amino acids. The CDR3 loop is CSAFRTSGRSYNEQFF. In DNA, the CDR3 is TGCAGTGCTTTCCGGACTAGCGGGCGCTCCTACAATGAGCAGTTCTTC.

This clonotype was observed at least ten times. This chain uses TRBV7-8 with TRBJ2-3; 15 positions match TRBD2. CDR1 is SGHVS, CDR2 FQNEAQ, per germline. V lost 4 bases to trimming and J lost 6 bases; unmatched junction nucleotides: 11. CDR3 length equals 18 residues. DNA of the CDR3: TGTGCCAGCAGCTCACTAGTAGGACTAGCGGGAGGGGACGATACGCAGTATTTT. Translating gives CASSSLVGLAGGDDTQYF.

This clonotype came up many times. The rearrangement uses TRBV20-1 and TRBJ2-3; 9 bases are a match to TRBD1. Looked up from germline, CDR1 is DFQATT and CDR2 is SNEGSKA (reference sequence). The CDR3 is 17 amino acids. The J segment lost 0 bases and the V segment lost 3 bases, leaving 10 bases of the junction unmatched. CDR3 residues: CSARNMQTGGSTDTQYF. CDR3 nucleotide sequence: TGCAGTGCTAGGAACATGCAGACAGGGGGGAGCACAGATACGCAGTATTTT.

This clonotype has a count of ten or more. This chain joins TRBV10-3 and TRBJ2-3; D is perhaps TRBD2 (5 bases). Germline-derived CDR1 and CDR2 are ENHRY and SYGVKD. The CDR3 runs to 15 residues. Trimming took off 2 bases at V and 5 bases at J, with 14 bases between the two ends. The CDR3 spells CAISERGQERDTQYF. The CDR3 DNA follows: TGTGCCATCAGTGAGCGAGGGCAGGAGAGAGATACGCAGTATTTT.

This clonotype was observed a few times. V usage is TRBV12-3 or TRBV12-4 and J usage is TRBJ2-7; D is ambiguous. The length of the CDR3 is 15 residues. Trimming cost V 3 bases and J 0 bases, with 12 bases left between them. CDR3 protein: CASSFGHPSSYEQYF. In DNA, the CDR3 is TGTGCCAGCAGTTTCGGGCATCCCAGCTCCTACGAGCAGTACTTC.

This clonotype has at least ten counts. The chain combines TRBV6-5 with TRBJ2-7; D is undetermined. The CDR3 covers 12 residues. The V end lost 6 bases, the J end lost 3 bases, and 9 bases lay between the germline ends. Germline V gene sequence: CDR1 MNHEY, CDR2 SVGAGI. The CDR3 sequence: CASSDSVYEQYF. The CDR3 nucleotides are TGTGCCAGCAGCGACTCGGTCTACGAGCAGTACTTC.

The V call is TRBV20-1, the J call TRBJ2-1, with 13 positions matching TRBD2. V lost 6 bases to trimming and J lost 8 bases; unmatched junction nucleotides: 10. Per germline, CDR1 DFQATT and CDR2 SNEGSKA (reference sequence). This CDR3 region has 15 residues. This CDR3 reads CSATPGLAGWDEQFF. The DNA for the CDR3 is TGCAGTGCCACACCGGGACTAGCGGGATGGGATGAGCAGTTCTTC.

This clonotype was seen ten or more times. This chain joins TRBV3-1 and TRBJ2-2; D unresolved. V lost 6 bases and J lost 6, with 11 bases in between. CDR3 length: 13 amino acids. Per germline, CDR1 LGHDT and CDR2 YNNKEL (reference sequence). CDR3 region: CASRGGAPGELFF. The CDR3 nucleotides are TGTGCCAGCAGGGGCGGAGCTCCCGGGGAGCTGTTTTTT.

This clonotype was seen at least ten times. This rearrangement joins TRBV3-1 to TRBJ2-1; 9 bases agree with TRBD1. The CDR3 is 19 residues long. V gave up 0 bases and J gave up 5 bases; unmatched junction bases: 14. The germline V gene encodes CDR1 LGHDT and CDR2 YNNKEL (reference sequence). CDR3 region: CASSQERSVTGGYHNEQFF. In DNA, the CDR3 is TGTGCCAGCAGCCAAGAAAGGAGTGTGACAGGGGGTTACCACAATGAGCAGTTCTTC.

Only one count was recorded for this clonotype. This sequence may be a read error, since a much larger clone differs from it by one base. The chain links TRBV29-1 to TRBJ2-7, with 8 bases fitting TRBD2. The V gene's germline CDR1 is SQVTM and CDR2 ANQGSEA. V trimming: 5 bases; J trimming: 1 base; junction bases outside the gene matches: 13. This CDR3 spans 16 amino acids. CDR3 region: CSVTLTSVRYSYEQYF. CDR3 nucleotide sequence: TGCAGCGTTACCTTGACTAGCGTGAGGTATTCCTACGAGCAGTACTTC.

CDR3 amino acids: CATSEGTGGTDTQYF. CDR3 coding DNA: TGTGCCACCAGTGAGGGGACAGGGGGCACAGATACGCAGTATTTT. The chain has TRBV24-1 and TRBJ2-3; 10 bases are shared with TRBD1. V lost 4 bases and J lost 1; bases outside the gene matches: 1. The CDR3 consists of 15 residues. From germline, CDR1 is KGHDR and CDR2 SFDVKD.